Listed below are T cell receptor beta chains from one sample, sequenced in a study of blood T cell repertoires in COVID-19. The assay was immunoSEQ multiplex PCR, and TCRdb's table has in-frame clones only and misses some. The repertoire holds 25,000 to 35,000 clones, with more than 80% as singletons. The sequenced sample consisted of peripheral blood. The receptors were gathered from a human donor in a cohort sampled during active COVID-19. Each CDR3 is given with its conserved first and last residue. D genes are given only for firm matches. Size values are once, few and many counts, or a class for expanded clones, and some rows have none.

-	TRBV5-4	TRBJ1-1	-	CARSRGADTEAFF	TGTGCCAGGAGCCGGGGGGCGGACACTGAAGCTTTCTTT
once	TRBV14	TRBJ1-5	TRBD1	CASSQGQGSQPQHF	TGTGCCAGCAGCCAAGGACAGGGAAGCCAGCCCCAGCATTTT
-	TRBV14	TRBJ2-7	-	CASSRTGYEQYF	TGTGCCAGCAGCCGAACGGGGTACGAGCAGTACTTC
-	TRBV11-2	TRBJ2-7	-	CASSSDGLSYEQYF	TGTGCCAGCAGCTCCGACGGACTTAGCTACGAGCAGTACTTC
-	TRBV6-5	TRBJ1-2	TRBD1	CASSTPFDRDYGYTF	TGTGCCAGCAGTACTCCCTTTGACAGGGACTATGGCTACACCTTC
-	TRBV7-8	TRBJ2-2	-	CASSLEFSGDLSGELFF	TGTGCCAGCAGCTTAGAATTTTCAGGGGACCTATCCGGGGAGCTGTTTTTT
-	TRBV24-1	TRBJ2-1	TRBD1	CATATGTGDYNEQFF	TGTGCCACCGCCACCGGGACAGGGGATTACAATGAGCAGTTCTTC
-	TRBV9	TRBJ2-2	-	CASSVAQTNTGELFF	TGTGCCAGCAGCGTAGCACAGACGAACACCGGGGAGCTGTTTTTT
-	TRBV19	TRBJ2-5	TRBD1	CASRDRGETQYF	TGTGCCAGCCGGGACAGGGGAGAGACCCAGTACTTC
-	TRBV18	TRBJ2-1	-	CASSPPREGGEQFF	TGTGCCAGCTCACCACCGAGGGAAGGTGGTGAGCAGTTCTTC
-	TRBV5-6	TRBJ2-3	TRBD2	CASSWGGRELTDTQYF	TGTGCCAGCAGTTGGGGTGGGAGGGAGCTCACAGATACGCAGTATTTT
-	TRBV19	TRBJ1-4	TRBD1	CASSMGQYNEKLFF	TGTGCCAGTAGTATGGGACAGTATAATGAAAAACTGTTTTTT
-	TRBV12-2	TRBJ2-5	-	CASRFPRTGAVEETQYF	TGTGCAAGTCGCTTCCCCCGGACAGGGGCGGTTGAAGAGACCCAGTACTTC
-	TRBV9	TRBJ2-7	-	CASSGGLQGYEQYF	TGTGCCAGCAGCGGGGGACTCCAAGGATACGAGCAGTACTTC
once	TRBV4-1	TRBJ1-2	TRBD1	CASSQTGGAGYGYTF	TGCGCCAGCAGCCAGACAGGGGGCGCGGGCTATGGCTACACCTTC
once	TRBV2	TRBJ2-1	TRBD2	CASRAGVGNEQFF	TGTGCCAGCAGGGCGGGAGTGGGGAATGAGCAGTTCTTC
-	TRBV28	TRBJ1-5	TRBD1	CASSSPQGGPVSSQHF	TGTGCCAGCAGTTCTCCTCAGGGGGGTCCCGTTTCGTCCCAGCATTTT
-	TRBV28	TRBJ1-2	-	CASSGETGPIYGYTF	TGTGCCAGCAGTGGAGAGACAGGCCCTATCTATGGCTACACCTTC
-	TRBV11-3	TRBJ2-7	TRBD1	CASSYHRGYEQYF	TGTGCCAGCAGTTATCACAGGGGCTACGAGCAGTACTTC
-	TRBV2	TRBJ2-1	TRBD2	CASRAPGLARNEQFF	TGTGCCAGCAGAGCTCCGGGACTAGCAAGAAATGAGCAGTTCTTC
-	TRBV2	TRBJ1-1	-	CASSEALGQNTEAFF	TGTGCCAGCAGTGAAGCCCTTGGACAGAACACTGAAGCTTTCTTT
-	TRBV10-3	TRBJ1-5	-	CAISEGAGPQHF	TGTGCCATCAGTGAAGGGGCAGGCCCCCAGCATTTT
once	TRBV27	TRBJ1-2	TRBD1	CASSLAGGFEDYGYTF	TGTGCCAGCAGTTTGGCAGGGGGCTTCGAGGACTATGGCTACACCTTC
-	TRBV19	TRBJ2-2	-	CASSIGYRGPGTGELFF	TGTGCCAGTAGTATAGGTTACCGTGGTCCGGGCACCGGGGAGCTGTTTTTT
few	TRBV7-9	TRBJ1-3	-	CASSLMGADGNTIYF	TGTGCCAGCAGCTTAATGGGGGCTGATGGAAACACCATATATTTT
once	TRBV27	TRBJ1-2	TRBD1	CASSSLTTGGGYYGYTF	TGTGCCAGCAGCTCTCTTACGACAGGGGGAGGCTACTATGGCTACACCTTC
-	TRBV19	TRBJ1-1	TRBD1	CASSTLGQGARTEAFF	TGTGCCAGTAGTACCCTCGGACAGGGGGCGAGGACTGAAGCTTTCTTT
few	TRBV18	TRBJ1-4	-	CASTPGQNEKLFF	TGTGCCAGCACACCCGGACAGAATGAAAAACTGTTTTTT
-	TRBV28	TRBJ1-1	-	CASRRDISEAFF	TGTGCCAGCAGGAGGGACATCTCTGAAGCTTTCTTT
-	TRBV10-3	TRBJ1-6	-	CAISEQGGSYNSPLHF	TGTGCCATCAGTGAGCAAGGGGGCTCCTATAATTCACCCCTCCACTTT
-	TRBV10-3	TRBJ2-7	-	CAISEDRVYEQYF	TGTGCCATCAGTGAGGACAGAGTCTACGAGCAGTACTTC
-	TRBV24-1	TRBJ2-3	TRBD2	CATSMGLAVRSTDTQYF	TGTGCCACCAGCATGGGACTAGCGGTGAGAAGCACAGATACGCAGTATTTT
-	TRBV6-5	TRBJ1-3	-	CASGPRGKAGNTIYF	TGTGCCAGCGGCCCAAGGGGGAAAGCTGGAAACACCATATATTTT
-	TRBV24-1	TRBJ2-6	TRBD2	CATSGGLAGISGANVLTF	TGTGCCACCAGTGGGGGACTAGCGGGTATCTCTGGGGCCAACGTCCTGACTTTC
-	TRBV11-2	TRBJ2-1	TRBD1	CASSRSSGQGYNEQFF	TGTGCCAGCAGCCGTTCCTCGGGACAGGGTTACAATGAGCAGTTCTTC
-	TRBV27	TRBJ1-1	-	CASRAEGAFF	TGTGCCAGCAGGGCCGAGGGAGCTTTCTTT
-	TRBV7-9	TRBJ1-4	TRBD1	CASSMDRVVEKLFF	TGTGCCAGCAGCATGGACAGGGTGGTGGAAAAACTGTTTTTT
-	TRBV28	TRBJ1-3	-	CASSLVFSHSGNTIYF	TGTGCCAGCAGTTTAGTTTTCAGTCACTCTGGAAACACCATATATTTT
-	TRBV28	TRBJ2-7	TRBD1	CASSPTGVRYEQYF	TGTGCCAGCAGCCCAACAGGGGTTCGCTACGAGCAGTACTTC
once	TRBV30	TRBJ2-2	-	CAWSAKGGGTGELFF	TGTGCCTGGAGTGCGAAAGGGGGGGGCACCGGGGAGCTGTTTTTT